Here is one T cell receptor (beta chain) with its context. As originally analysed: Estimation of nucleated cell counts was performed using reference gene primer amplification. TCRdb keeps only in-frame clones here, not all; method: immunoSEQ multiplex PCR. Clone size and V and J calls were adopted from that table, with D and trimming inferred from the DNA. The sample lists 80,000 or so clones, around 79% occurring once. The CDR3 extends over 17 amino acids. V trimming: 5 bases; J trimming: 0 bases; junction bases outside the gene matches: 9. CDR1 MNHNY and CDR2 SVGAGI come from the germline V gene (reference sequence). The sample originates from a study of blood T cell repertoires in COVID-19. Study information: Collection of acute and convalescent COVID-19 samples took place in the United States, Italy and Spain. T cells, B-cell-depleted T cells, or PBMCs supplied cDNA or gDNA.

This clonotype was obtained from a man aged 45-60 years with active or convalescent COVID-19. Sequenced: peripheral blood. The chain recombines TRBV6-6 with TRBJ2-7; 11 positions agree with TRBD1. The CDR3 DNA follows: TGTGCCAGCAGTCCGGGACAGGGGGGCGTCGGCTCCTACGAGCAGTACTTC. Its translation is CASSPGQGGVGSYEQYF.